The 17 T cell receptor beta chains below all came from one sample that was sequenced in a study of regulatory T cells in long-lasting Graves disease. Arm-PCR of CDR3 regions with iRepertoire HTBI primers generated TCR beta libraries. MiXCR was run by TCRdb on the multiplex PCR reads, yielding one entry per CDR3 protein. In the table there are about 470,000 distinct CDR3 sequences, around 20% of which are singletons. Time point given: persistent/refractory GD, antithyroid drugs over 5 years with positive TRAb. Scientists built the TCR library using RNA that was extracted from PBMCs. Sequencing was performed on peripheral blood mononuclear cells (PBMCs), taken when the disease was refractory, from a patient treated with antithyroid drugs. The receptors were gathered from a female donor with Graves disease.

V is TRBV28 and J is TRBJ1-6; TRBD1 aligns across 9 bases. The ends lost 6 bases at V and 7 bases at J; junction bases unmatched: 7. The CDR3 is 15 residues long. Germline CDR1 MDHEN, CDR2 SYDVKM. CDR3 amino acids: CASSSPGQGNSPLHF. The CDR3 nucleotides are TGTGCCAGCAGCTCCCCGGGACAGGGAAATTCACCCCTCCACTTT.

In this sample, this clonotype turned up a few times. The chain links TRBV6-6 to TRBJ1-1; D is unclear. This CDR3 has 13 amino acids. Germline CDR1 MNHNY, CDR2 SVGAGI (reference sequence). Trimming took 0 bases from V and 9 from J, leaving 11 bases between them. Written as DNA, the CDR3 is TGTGCCAGCAGTTACTCGATTCAGGCCCAAGCTTTCTTT. It codes for CASSYSIQAQAFF.

This clonotype showed up many times. V and J are TRBV3-1 and TRBJ2-5; TRBD1 agrees at 8 bases. V dropped 6 bases and J dropped 2; count of bases not matched to a gene: 5. CDR3 size: 14 residues. Germline V gene data show CDR1 as LGHDT and CDR2 as YNNKEL (reference sequence). CDR3 sequence: CASRLQGVQETQYF. In DNA form, the CDR3 reads TGTGCCAGCAGACTACAGGGGGTTCAAGAGACCCAGTACTTC.

Concerning this clonotype itself: A read error is possible here, since a much larger clone lies one base away. The V and J genes are TRBV24-1 and TRBJ1-1; TRBD1 is a possible D gene (5 bases). Germline values: CDR1 KGHDR, CDR2 SFDVKD. The ends were cut back, 11 bases at V and 0 bases at J, with 12 bases in the middle. The CDR3 loop spans 13 amino acids. The CDR3 DNA reads TGTGCCATACGGGGGACTATGAACACTGAAGCTTTCTTT. As protein: CAIRGTMNTEAFF.

This sequence joins TRBV6-2 or TRBV6-3 and TRBJ1-5, with D possibly being TRBD1 (6 bases). Trimming pared 5 bases from V and 3 bases from J, leaving 11 bases between. The CDR3 runs to 14 residues. CDR1 and CDR2 from the germline V gene are MNHEY and SVGEGT. CDR3 coding DNA: TGTGCCAGCAGTGACAGGACCTCCAATCAGCCCCAGCATTTT. Translating gives CASSDRTSNQPQHF.

The chain employs TRBV28 and TRBJ2-3; 11 bases agree with TRBD1. The CDR3 is made up of 16 amino acids. V was clipped by 4 bases and J by 3 bases; unmatched bases: 6. Germline V gene sequence: CDR1 MDHEN, CDR2 SYDVKM. The CDR3 DNA reads as TGTGCCAGCAGTTATACGGACAGGGGGCATACAGATACGCAGTATTTT. The encoded protein is CASSYTDRGHTDTQYF.

This clonotype showed up many times. The V and J genes are TRBV6-1 and TRBJ2-7; 10 bases are shared with TRBD1. CDR1 MNHNS and CDR2 SASEGT come from the germline V gene. The CDR3 totals 14 residues. V dropped 6 bases and J dropped 2; count of bases not matched to a gene: 4. The CDR3, as DNA: TGTGCCAGCAGGAAAGGACAGGGGGCCTACGAGCAGTACTTC. This encodes CASRKGQGAYEQYF.

The V call is TRBV11-2, the J call TRBJ2-7, with 8 bases identical to TRBD2. Germline trimming cut 4 bases from V and 3 bases from J; bases unmatched to any gene: 5. The CDR3 spans 14 residues. Germline V CDR1 and CDR2: SGHAT, FQNNGV. The CDR3 is CASSSMAGGYEQYF. CDR3 bases: TGTGCCAGCAGCTCCATGGCGGGAGGCTACGAGCAGTACTTC.

V gene TRBV3-1 combines with J gene TRBJ1-1; D is possibly TRBD1 (5 bases). The CDR3 covers 16 residues. Germline lookup yields CDR1 LGHDT and CDR2 YNNKEL (reference sequence). The V end was cut by 3 bases, the J end by 2 bases, with 16 bases between. The CDR3 nucleotides read TGTGCCAGCAGCCAGGGCGTCGGGGGGGGAAACACTGAAGCTTTCTTT. As protein: CASSQGVGGGNTEAFF.

This clonotype showed up many times. The J gene is TRBJ2-5, the V gene TRBV28; D might be TRBD1 (5 bases). Germline V gene lookup returns CDR1 MDHEN and CDR2 SYDVKM. Trimming cost V 5 bases and J 5 bases, with 12 bases left between them. The CDR3 runs to 13 residues. CDR3 in amino acids: CASSIQGWETQYF. The CDR3 DNA reads TGTGCCAGCAGTATCCAGGGTTGGGAGACCCAGTACTTC. Full variable domain (remainder filled in from reference TRBV28 and TRBJ2-5): DVKVTQSSRYLVKRTGEKVFLECVQDMDHENMFWYRQDPGLGLRLIYFSYDVKMKEKGDIPEGYSVSREKKERFSLILESASTNQTSMYLCASSIQGWETQYFGPGTRLLVL.

As to this clonotype: This may be a read error, as it is one base from a much larger clone. The rearrangement joins TRBV28 to TRBJ1-1; 8 nucleotides line up with TRBD1. The CDR3 extends over 14 amino acids. Per germline, CDR1 MDHEN and CDR2 SYDVKM. CDR3 in DNA: TGTGCCTGCAGCCCGGACAGGGAGATCACTGAAGCTTTCTTT. Translated: CACSPDREITEAFF.

This clonotype has a count of ten or more. The chain recombines TRBV7-9 with TRBJ1-1, with 8 nucleotides matching TRBD1. J lost 0 bases, V lost 4 bases, and 4 bases had no gene match. This CDR3 has 15 residues. Per the germline V gene, CDR1 is SEHNR and CDR2 is FQNEAQ (reference sequence). CDR3 coding DNA: TGTGCCAGCAGCTACCGACAGGGGCTGAACACTGAAGCTTTCTTT. Translating gives CASSYRQGLNTEAFF. Full variable domain (missing parts from reference TRBV7-9 and TRBJ1-1): DTGVSQNPRHKITKRGQNVTFRCDPISEHNRLYWYRQTLGQGPEFLTYFQNEAQLEKSRLLSDRFSAERPKGSFSTLEIQRTEQGDSAMYLCASSYRQGLNTEAFFGQGTRLTVV.

This clonotype was seen many times. The chain couples TRBV2 to TRBJ2-7; D may match TRBD1 or TRBD2 (5 bases each). Between the trimmed V and J ends, which lost 1 base and 4 bases, there was a span of 11 bases. Germline V gives CDR1 SNHLY, CDR2 FYNNEI. The CDR3 is 14 amino acids. The CDR3 nucleotides are TGTGCCAGCAGTGAAGGGGGACGGCTGTACGAGCAGTACTTC. Protein: CASSEGGRLYEQYF.

This sequence joins TRBV7-3 and TRBJ2-3; 7 bases agree with TRBD1. Unmatched junction bases numbered 12, after V lost 4 bases and J lost 2 bases. CDR3 length: 17 residues. Germline V gene sequence: CDR1 SGHTA, CDR2 FQGTGA. The CDR3 loop reads CASSSTRQGRHTDTQYF. The CDR3 DNA sequence: TGTGCCAGCAGCTCTACCCGACAGGGCCGACACACAGATACGCAGTATTTT.

This rearrangement joins TRBV19 to TRBJ1-2, with 12 bases identical to TRBD1. CDR3 size: 14 residues. The V and J ends lost 9 bases and 7 bases, in that order; junction bases with no gene match: 9. The germline V gene encodes CDR1 LNHDA and CDR2 SQIVND (reference sequence). CDR3 residues: CASRRGQGAIGYTF. CDR3 DNA: TGTGCCAGCAGGCGGGGACAGGGGGCGATTGGCTACACCTTC.

This clonotype was counted only a few times. V and J are TRBV20-1 and TRBJ2-2; possibly TRBD1 or TRBD2 for D (5 bases each). CDR1 is DFQATT and CDR2 is SNEGSKA in the germline V gene (reference sequence). Trimming stripped 6 bases from V and 4 bases from J, with 18 bases between. The CDR3 sequence is 15 residues long. The CDR3 nucleotides are TGCAGTGCCAGGCCTAGGGGAGTCGGCACCGGGGAGCTGTTTTTT. Encoded protein: CSARPRGVGTGELFF.

This clonotype was counted only a few times. The CDR3 reads CASSDTGGSTGELFF. The CDR3 DNA reads TGTGCCAGCAGTGATACAGGGGGCAGTACCGGGGAGCTGTTTTTT. The chain recombines TRBV6-1 with TRBJ2-2, with 9 bases identical to TRBD1. V gave up 3 bases and J gave up 5 bases; unmatched junction bases: 4. Germline assignment: CDR1 MNHNS and CDR2 SASEGT. The CDR3 spans 15 residues.